The clone carrying this T cell receptor (beta chain) occurred a few times. This sample stems from a study of T-cell reconstitution after alpha-beta-depleted transplantation in children. Trimming stripped 4 bases from V and 1 base from J, with 20 bases between. The CDR3 is made up of 17 amino acids. Germline V gene lookup returns CDR1 SEHNR and CDR2 FQNEAQ (reference sequence). The authors prepared the TCRbeta library with unique molecular identifiers. Each CDR3 protein is one row after TCRdb ran MiXCR on the PCR reads. Found here are hundreds of thousands of distinct CDR3 sequences, roughly 15% of them singletons; the top ten hold under 1.2%.

The input for sequencing was PBMCs from the stem cell graft donor, taken from the stem cell graft. The V call is TRBV7-9, the J call TRBJ2-7; a possible D gene is TRBD2 (5 bases). The TCR comes from a human donor who donated a stem cell graft to a child with acute myeloid leukemia. The chain's CDR3 is CASSSPPELGVSYEQYF. The CDR3 coding sequence is TGTGCCAGCAGCTCGCCCCCGGAGCTCGGGGTATCCTACGAGCAGTACTTC.